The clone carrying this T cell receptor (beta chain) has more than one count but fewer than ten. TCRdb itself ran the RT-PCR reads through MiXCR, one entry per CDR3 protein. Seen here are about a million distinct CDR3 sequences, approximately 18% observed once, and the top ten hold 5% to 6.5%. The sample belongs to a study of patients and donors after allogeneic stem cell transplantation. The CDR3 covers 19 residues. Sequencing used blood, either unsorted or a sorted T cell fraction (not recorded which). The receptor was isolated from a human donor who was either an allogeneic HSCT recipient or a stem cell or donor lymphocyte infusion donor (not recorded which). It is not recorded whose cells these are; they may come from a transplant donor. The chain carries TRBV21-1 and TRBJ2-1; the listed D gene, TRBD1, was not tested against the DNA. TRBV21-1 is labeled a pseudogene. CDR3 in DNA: TGTGCCAGCAGCAACAGGGACAGGGGGCCCTCGGGCTCCTACAATGAGCAGTTCTTC. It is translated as CASSNRDRGPSGSYNEQFF.